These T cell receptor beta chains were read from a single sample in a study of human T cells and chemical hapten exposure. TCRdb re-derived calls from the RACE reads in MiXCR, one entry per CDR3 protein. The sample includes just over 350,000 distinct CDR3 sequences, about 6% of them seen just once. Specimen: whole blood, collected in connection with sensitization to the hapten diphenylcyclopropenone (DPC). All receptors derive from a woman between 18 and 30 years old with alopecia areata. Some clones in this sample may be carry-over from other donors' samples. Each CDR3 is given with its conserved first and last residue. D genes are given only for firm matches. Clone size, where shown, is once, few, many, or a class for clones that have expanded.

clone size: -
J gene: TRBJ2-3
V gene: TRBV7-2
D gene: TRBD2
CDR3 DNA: TGTGCCAGCAGCTTATTTTTTGAGGCGGGGGACGACACAGATACGCAGTATTTT
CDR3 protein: CASSLFFEAGDDTDTQYF

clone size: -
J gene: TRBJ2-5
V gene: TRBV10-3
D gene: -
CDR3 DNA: TGTGCCATCAGTGGGTCGGATGTAGCGCAAAACCAAGAGACCCAGTACTTC
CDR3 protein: CAISGSDVAQNQETQYF

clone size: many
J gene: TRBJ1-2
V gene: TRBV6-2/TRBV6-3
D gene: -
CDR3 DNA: TGTGCCAGCAGGAAGGGTACACGCGACTACACCTTC
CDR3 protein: CASRKGTRDYTF

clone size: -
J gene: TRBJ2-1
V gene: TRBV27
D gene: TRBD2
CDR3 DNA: TGTGCCAGCAGTCTCCTACTAGCGGACAATGAGCAGTTCTTC
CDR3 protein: CASSLLLADNEQFF

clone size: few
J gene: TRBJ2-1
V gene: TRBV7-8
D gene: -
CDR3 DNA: TGTGCCAGCAGCCACAACAATGAGCAGTTCTTC
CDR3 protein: CASSHNNEQFF

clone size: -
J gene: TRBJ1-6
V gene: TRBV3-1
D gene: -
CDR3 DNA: TGTGCCAGCAGCCAAGGGGGACCCCAGGGCTCCTATAATTCACCCCTCCACTTT
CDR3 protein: CASSQGGPQGSYNSPLHF

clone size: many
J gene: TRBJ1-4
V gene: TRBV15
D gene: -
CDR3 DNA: TGTGCCACCAGCAGCTGGGGAATAGGGACTGAAAAACTGTTTTTT
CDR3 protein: CATSSWGIGTEKLFF

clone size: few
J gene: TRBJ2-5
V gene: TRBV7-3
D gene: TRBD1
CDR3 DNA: TGTGCCAGCAGCCCACAGGGGGGAGAAGAGACCCAGTACTTC
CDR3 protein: CASSPQGGEETQYF

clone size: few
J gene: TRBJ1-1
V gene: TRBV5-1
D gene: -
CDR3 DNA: TGCGCCAGCAGGTCAACAGGCCTTACCACGGAAGCTTTCTTT
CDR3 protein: CASRSTGLTTEAFF

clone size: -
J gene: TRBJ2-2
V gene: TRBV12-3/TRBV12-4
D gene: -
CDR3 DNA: TGTGCCAGCAGGGACTCCTTCACCGGGGAGCTGTTTTTT
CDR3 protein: CASRDSFTGELFF

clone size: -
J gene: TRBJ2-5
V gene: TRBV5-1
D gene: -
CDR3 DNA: TGCGCCAGCAGCAAGGAAAACATGGGGACCCAGTACTTC
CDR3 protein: CASSKENMGTQYF

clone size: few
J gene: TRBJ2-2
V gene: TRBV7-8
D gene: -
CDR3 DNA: TGTGCCAGCGGGACACCGAACACCGGGGAGCTGTTTTTT
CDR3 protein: CASGTPNTGELFF

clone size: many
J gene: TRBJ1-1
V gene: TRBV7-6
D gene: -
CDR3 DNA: TGTGCCAGCAGCTTTCACACGGGCGACACTGAAGCTTTCTTT
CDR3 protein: CASSFHTGDTEAFF

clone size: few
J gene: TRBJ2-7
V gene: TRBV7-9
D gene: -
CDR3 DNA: TGTGCCAGCAGCTTAAGTGGGGGCCGAGGCGATGGGAGCGAGCAGTACTTC
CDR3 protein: CASSLSGGRGDGSEQYF

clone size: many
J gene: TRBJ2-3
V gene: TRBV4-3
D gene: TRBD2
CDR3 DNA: TGCGCCAGCAGCCAAGGACCTGGCCTAGCGGGGGGGCCGATGACAGATACGCAGTATTTT
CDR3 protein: CASSQGPGLAGGPMTDTQYF

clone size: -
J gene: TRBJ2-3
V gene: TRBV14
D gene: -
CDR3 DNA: TGTGCCAGCAGCCGTGGACAGATCCCAGATACGCAGTATTTT
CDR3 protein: CASSRGQIPDTQYF